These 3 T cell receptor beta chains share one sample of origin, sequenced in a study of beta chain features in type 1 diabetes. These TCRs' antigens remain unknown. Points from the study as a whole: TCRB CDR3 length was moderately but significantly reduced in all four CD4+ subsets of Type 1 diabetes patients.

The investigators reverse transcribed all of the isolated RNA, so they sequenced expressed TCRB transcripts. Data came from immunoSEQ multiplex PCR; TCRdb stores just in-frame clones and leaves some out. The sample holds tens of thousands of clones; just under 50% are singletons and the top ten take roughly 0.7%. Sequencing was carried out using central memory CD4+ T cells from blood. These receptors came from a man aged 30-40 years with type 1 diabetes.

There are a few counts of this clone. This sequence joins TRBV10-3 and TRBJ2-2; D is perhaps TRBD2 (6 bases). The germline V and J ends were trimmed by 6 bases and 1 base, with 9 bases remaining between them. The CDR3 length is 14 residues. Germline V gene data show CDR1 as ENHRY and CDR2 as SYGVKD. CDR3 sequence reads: CAISFSGNTGELFF. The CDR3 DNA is TGTGCCATCAGCTTTAGCGGGAACACCGGGGAGCTGTTTTTT.

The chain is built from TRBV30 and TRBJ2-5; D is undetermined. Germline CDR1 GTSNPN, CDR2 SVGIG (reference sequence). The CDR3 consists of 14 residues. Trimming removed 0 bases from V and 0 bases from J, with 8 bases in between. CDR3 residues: CAWSVDSYQETQYF. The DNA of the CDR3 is TGTGCCTGGAGTGTCGACTCATACCAAGAGACCCAGTACTTC. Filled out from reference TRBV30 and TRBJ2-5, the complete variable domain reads SQTIHQWPATLVQPVGSPLSLECTVEGTSNPNLYWYRQAAGRGLQLLFYSVGIGQISSEVPQNLSASRPQDRQFILSSKKLLLSDSGFYLCAWSVDSYQETQYFGPGTRLLVL.

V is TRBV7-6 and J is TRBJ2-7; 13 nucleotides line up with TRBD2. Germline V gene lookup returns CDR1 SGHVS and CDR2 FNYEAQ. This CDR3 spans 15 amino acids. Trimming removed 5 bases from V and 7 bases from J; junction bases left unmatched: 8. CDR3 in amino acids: CASSRGLAGVGEQYF. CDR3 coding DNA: TGTGCCAGCAGCCGCGGACTAGCGGGAGTCGGGGAGCAGTACTTC.